Listed here are 9 T cell receptor beta chains from one sample, sequenced in a study of CD4+ T cells in melanoma. The data were produced by immunoSEQ multiplex PCR, yet TCRdb's version contains in-frame clones alone and is incomplete. The table includes roughly 150,000 clones, around 90% detected once. These receptors were obtained from a human donor with melanoma.

The chain is built from TRBV4-2 and TRBJ1-1, with D perhaps TRBD1 (5 bases). V was clipped by 3 bases and J by 3 bases, with 14 bases between them. CDR1 LGHNA and CDR2 YNFKEQ come from the germline V gene. The CDR3 runs 15 residues. This chain's CDR3 is CASSQDIEGYTEAFF. The DNA for the CDR3 is TGTGCCAGCAGCCAGGACATCGAGGGGTACACTGAAGCTTTCTTT.

This chain links TRBV27 with TRBJ1-5; no definite D call. Trimming took 5 bases from V and 4 from J, leaving 9 bases between them. This CDR3 has 13 amino acids. Germline V gene sequence: CDR1 MNHEY, CDR2 SMNVEV (reference sequence). DNA of the CDR3: TGTGCCAGCAGTATTAGCTATAATCAGCCCCAGCATTTT. It specifies CASSISYNQPQHF.

The chain recombines TRBV5-1 with TRBJ1-6; TRBD1 is a possible D gene (6 bases). With 0 bases removed from V and 5 bases from J, the gap between germline ends came to 15 bases. This CDR3 comprises 17 residues. From germline, CDR1 is SGHRS and CDR2 YFSETQ. The chain's CDR3 is CASSLAFFRQDNSPLHF. The CDR3 bases are TGCGCCAGCAGCTTGGCTTTCTTTCGACAGGATAATTCACCCCTCCACTTT.

Of note for this clone: The same CDR3 can be traced to other DNA sequences in this sample. The chain has TRBV5-1 and TRBJ1-2; D is possibly TRBD1 (5 bases). From germline, CDR1 is SGHRS and CDR2 YFSETQ. With 2 bases removed from V and 4 bases from J, the gap between germline ends came to 12 bases. CDR3 size: 14 residues. CDR3: CASSFAGGTYGYTF. The CDR3 coding sequence is TGCGCCAGCAGCTTCGCGGGGGGGACCTATGGCTACACCTTC.

The V gene is TRBV7-9, the J gene TRBJ1-3; D call uncertain. Trimming left V 5 bases short and J 4 bases short, with 9 bases between. Germline V lookup: CDR1 SEHNR, CDR2 FQNEAQ (reference sequence). CDR3 size: 13 residues. CDR3 nucleotide sequence: TGTGCCAGCAGCCCCGACGGAGGAAACACCATATATTTT. Amino acids: CASSPDGGNTIYF. The whole variable domain, remainder taken from reference TRBV7-9 and TRBJ1-3, is DTGVSQNPRHKITKRGQNVTFRCDPISEHNRLYWYRQTLGQGPEFLTYFQNEAQLEKSRLLSDRFSAERPKGSFSTLEIQRTEQGDSAMYLCASSPDGGNTIYFGEGSWLTVV.

This clone appeared once. The CDR3, as DNA: TGTGCCAGCAGCTTGTTGGGTCCGGGCGTCCAGCCCCAGCATTTT. Its protein product is CASSLLGPGVQPQHF. The J gene is TRBJ1-5, the V gene TRBV5-5; D remains unclear. The germline gives CDR1 SGHKS, CDR2 YYEKEE (reference sequence). V lost 1 base and J lost 7, with 15 bases in between. The CDR3 covers 15 residues. Full variable domain (outside the CDR3, taken from reference TRBV5-5 and TRBJ1-5): DAGVTQSPTHLIKTRGQQVTLRCSPISGHKSVSWYQQVLGQGPQFIFQYYEKEERGRGNFPDRFSARQFPNYSSELNVNALLLGDSALYLCASSLLGPGVQPQHFGDGTRLSIL.

This chain connects TRBV7-2 to TRBJ1-2, with D possibly being TRBD1 (6 bases). The V end was cut by 1 base, the J end by 8 bases, with 11 bases between. CDR3 length: 13 residues. In germline, CDR1 is SGHTA, CDR2 FQGNSA. CDR3 DNA: TGTGCCAGCAGCTTAGTGGAGGGGGGAGGCTACACCTTC. This codes for CASSLVEGGGYTF.

The genes are TRBV6-1 and TRBJ2-3; tentatively, D is TRBD1 (5 bases). CDR1 and CDR2 from the germline V gene are MNHNS and SASEGT. Trimming took 3 bases from V and 2 from J, leaving 12 bases between them. This CDR3 contains 15 residues. CDR3: CASSDGAWVTDTQYF. The CDR3 DNA sequence: TGTGCCAGCAGTGATGGGGCGTGGGTCACAGATACGCAGTATTTT.

V is TRBV2 and J is TRBJ1-1; the D is unclear. The CDR3 has 12 residues. The V end lost 3 bases, the J end lost 3 bases, and 5 bases lay between the germline ends. Germline V gives CDR1 SNHLY, CDR2 FYNNEI. This chain's CDR3 is CASSDEDTEAFF. The CDR3 coding sequence is TGTGCCAGCAGTGACGAGGACACTGAAGCTTTCTTT. Full variable domain (missing parts from reference TRBV2 and TRBJ1-1): EPEVTQTPSHQVTQMGQEVILRCVPISNHLYFYWYRQILGQKVEFLVSFYNNEISEKSEIFDDQFSVERPDGSNFTLKIRSTKLEDSAMYFCASSDEDTEAFFGQGTRLTVV.